This entry lists 7 T cell receptor beta chains sequenced from one sample in a study of regulatory T cells in long-lasting Graves disease. Indicated time point: newly diagnosed GD, antithyroid drugs for less than 3 months. PBMCs provided the RNA from which the TCR library was made. Libraries of TCR beta came from iRepertoire HTBI primers plus Arm-PCR of CDR3 regions. Using its own MiXCR run on the multiplex PCR reads, TCRdb lists one record per CDR3 protein. The top ten hold approximately 12% of the sample, which has about 220,000 distinct CDR3 sequences, approximately 18% seen once. These same records also appear under a second study, on T cells in Graves' hyperthyroidism and ophthalmopathy.

Sample: peripheral blood mononuclear cells (PBMCs), taken at new diagnosis, from a patient treated with antithyroid drugs. These receptors were collected from a woman under 40 with Graves disease.

This clonotype was counted a few times. A far larger clone differs by one base, so this is likely a read error. The rearrangement uses TRBV7-2 and TRBJ1-5, with 9 bases lining up with TRBD1. CDR1 is SGHTA, CDR2 FQGNSA, per germline. After removal of 8 bases from V and 2 bases from J, the junction contained 13 bases not matched to a gene. The CDR3 has 17 amino acids. The CDR3 sequence is CASGRTGATGGNQPQHF. The CDR3 DNA reads TGTGCCAGCGGACGGACAGGGGCAACGGGAGGCAATCAGCCCCAGCATTTT.

This clonotype has ten or more counts. This chain links TRBV7-9 with TRBJ2-1; 14 bases agree with TRBD2. V dropped 5 bases and J dropped 10; count of bases not matched to a gene: 7. This CDR3 region has 15 residues. The V gene's germline CDR1 is SEHNR and CDR2 FQNEAQ (reference sequence). As DNA, the CDR3 is TGTGCCAGCAGCCGGGGACTAGCGGGAGTCGGAGAGCAGTTCTTC. Its translation is CASSRGLAGVGEQFF.

This clonotype was picked up many times. This chain uses TRBV24-1 with TRBJ2-3; TRBD2 matches 7 bases. CDR1 and CDR2 (germline): KGHDR, SFDVKD. Unmatched junction bases numbered 8, after V lost 0 bases and J lost 0 bases. The CDR3 consists of 18 residues. CDR3 amino acids: CATSDLIPGLHSTDTQYF. The CDR3 DNA reads TGTGCCACCAGTGATTTGATCCCGGGACTACATAGCACAGATACGCAGTATTTT.

Many counts were recorded for this clonotype. The chain is built from TRBV12-3 or TRBV12-4 and TRBJ2-1; unclear D gene. The CDR3 sequence is 15 residues long. Trimming cost V 2 bases and J 2 bases, with 10 bases left between them. The CDR3, as DNA: TGTGCCAGCAGTTTAACCCCGGCCCCCTACAATGAGCAGTTCTTC. It codes for CASSLTPAPYNEQFF.

This clonotype showed up just a few times. This may be a read error: a much more frequent sequence differs by one nucleotide. The gene calls are TRBV6-5 and TRBJ1-2; D remains ambiguous. Germline lookup yields CDR1 MNHEY and CDR2 SVGAGI. The CDR3 has 15 residues. The CDR3 bases are TGTGCCAGCGGTTACTGGCCACCCCTTAACTATGGCTACACCTTC. It translates to CASGYWPPLNYGYTF.

This clonotype was recorded many times. The chain joins TRBV7-9 to TRBJ1-4; D gene uncertain. V dropped 1 base and J dropped 4 bases, with 10 bases sitting between them. The CDR3 consists of 15 residues. CDR1 SEHNR and CDR2 FQNEAQ come from the germline V gene (reference sequence). DNA of the CDR3: TGTGCCAGCAGCTTAGAAAACGAGGGTAATGAAAAACTGTTTTTT. Encoded protein: CASSLENEGNEKLFF.

V usage is TRBV20-1 and J usage is TRBJ1-2, with D unresolved. Deletions cut 1 base from V and 0 bases from J, with 9 bases between. CDR1 and CDR2 (germline): DFQATT, SNEGSKA (reference sequence). This CDR3 is 14 amino acids long. CDR3 residues: CSARGRTSNYGYTF. As DNA, the CDR3 is TGCAGTGCTAGAGGCAGGACCTCTAACTATGGCTACACCTTC.